The 17 T cell receptor beta chains reported below all come from one sample, sequenced in a study of T cell changes during pregnancy in multiple sclerosis. The assay was immunoSEQ multiplex PCR, and TCRdb's table has in-frame clones only and misses some. The table lists around 36,000 clones, more than 85% of them singletons. The sample was CD8+ T cells from peripheral blood mononuclear cells, taken before pregnancy. The receptors originated from a female donor with multiple sclerosis, enrolled in a pregnancy study.

The chain carries TRBV2 and TRBJ2-4; 7 nucleotides match TRBD1. Losses at the gene ends were 6 bases for V and 0 bases for J; bases not matched to a gene: 2. This CDR3 is 14 amino acids long. Germline loops: CDR1 SNHLY, CDR2 FYNNEI. As DNA, the CDR3 is TGTGCCAGCAGAGGGGGCGGAGCCAAAAACATTCAGTACTTC. Translating gives CASRGGGAKNIQYF. The full variable domain, its missing parts supplied by reference TRBV2 and TRBJ2-4, is EPEVTQTPSHQVTQMGQEVILRCVPISNHLYFYWYRQILGQKVEFLVSFYNNEISEKSEIFDDQFSVERPDGSNFTLKIRSTKLEDSAMYFCASRGGGAKNIQYFGAGTRLSVL.

This clone came up once. This chain links TRBV27 with TRBJ1-5; D gene uncertain. The germline V gene has CDR1 MNHEY and CDR2 SMNVEV (reference sequence). The CDR3 length is 14 residues. V shed 3 bases and J shed 4 bases, with 10 bases lying between them. The CDR3 is CASSFSRSNQPQHF. For the CDR3, the DNA is TGTGCCAGCAGTTTTTCCAGGTCGAATCAGCCCCAGCATTTT.

The V and J genes are TRBV19 and TRBJ1-2, with D unclear. Trimming shortened V by 2 bases and J by 4 bases, and 8 bases separated the two germline ends. This CDR3 has 13 residues. CDR1 is LNHDA and CDR2 is SQIVND in the germline V gene (reference sequence). This CDR3 is CASSISESYGYTF. The DNA of the CDR3 is TGTGCCAGTAGTATATCAGAATCCTATGGCTACACCTTC.

This chain connects TRBV27 to TRBJ1-5, with TRBD1 matching 7 bases. Trimming at V came to 6 bases and at J to 0 bases, leaving 8 bases not matched to a gene. Germline CDR1 is MNHEY and CDR2 is SMNVEV (reference sequence). This CDR3 comprises 16 residues. As DNA, the CDR3 is TGTGCCAGCAGGAAATACGGACAGGCTAGCAATCAGCCCCAGCATTTT. Its protein product is CASRKYGQASNQPQHF.

This rearrangement joins TRBV2 to TRBJ2-1, with 7 bases identical to TRBD2. The ends lost 3 bases at V and 7 bases at J; junction bases unmatched: 9. The CDR3 spans 15 residues. Germline V gene sequence: CDR1 SNHLY, CDR2 FYNNEI. This CDR3 is CASSDQLLARNEQFF. The CDR3, as DNA: TGTGCCAGCAGTGATCAGTTACTAGCGAGAAATGAGCAGTTCTTC.

This clone was observed a handful of times. This chain connects TRBV11-2 to TRBJ2-1, with D possibly matching TRBD2 (5 bases). Trimming removed 5 bases from V and 3 bases from J, with 8 bases in between. Germline-derived CDR1 and CDR2 are SGHAT and FQNNGV. This CDR3 has 13 residues. The CDR3 protein is CASSQRNYNEQFF. The CDR3 nucleotides read TGTGCCAGCAGCCAGCGGAACTACAATGAGCAGTTCTTC.

The chain carries TRBV10-3 and TRBJ2-7; the match to TRBD1 covers 8 bases. Unmatched junction bases numbered 10, after V lost 8 bases and J lost 4 bases. The germline V gene encodes CDR1 ENHRY and CDR2 SYGVKD. This CDR3 has 14 residues. CDR3 region: CAIGAGGTGYEQYF. Here the CDR3 DNA reads TGTGCCATCGGGGCGGGCGGGACAGGATACGAGCAGTACTTC.

V usage is TRBV7-6 and J usage is TRBJ2-1; TRBD2 agrees at 11 bases. The V and J ends lost 5 bases and 5 bases, in that order; junction bases with no gene match: 5. The CDR3 sequence is 15 residues long. Germline assignment: CDR1 SGHVS and CDR2 FNYEAQ. CDR3 residues: CASSQGLAEHNEQFF. The CDR3 DNA reads TGTGCCAGCAGCCAGGGACTAGCGGAACACAATGAGCAGTTCTTC.

V usage is TRBV6-6 and J usage is TRBJ1-2; maybe TRBD1 (6 bases). With 7 bases removed from V and 4 bases from J, the gap between germline ends came to 22 bases. The germline V gene has CDR1 MNHNY and CDR2 SVGAGI (reference sequence). There are 16 residues in the CDR3. The CDR3 reads CASTISGGPVSYGYTF. The CDR3 DNA sequence: TGTGCCAGCACCATCTCCGGGGGGCCCGTCTCCTATGGCTACACCTTC.

The chain joins TRBV29-1 to TRBJ2-7; a possible D gene is TRBD1 (7 bases). V lost 8 bases and J lost 4, with 18 bases in between. Germline V gives CDR1 SQVTM, CDR2 ANQGSEA. The CDR3 extends over 13 amino acids. The CDR3 region has the DNA TGCAGCATAAGGGTGGAGGGGGCGTACGAGCAGTACTTC. It yields the protein CSIRVEGAYEQYF.

This chain links TRBV27 with TRBJ2-2, with D tentatively TRBD1 (5 bases). The V gene's germline CDR1 is MNHEY and CDR2 SMNVEV (reference sequence). Between the trimmed V and J ends, which lost 6 bases and 7 bases, there was a span of 15 bases. The CDR3 has 14 amino acids. The CDR3 DNA is TGTGCCAGCAGCCAGGCAGGGTCCCACGGGGAGCTGTTTTTT. Encoded protein: CASSQAGSHGELFF.

V and J are TRBV28 and TRBJ2-5; tentatively, D is TRBD1 (6 bases). Deletions cut 2 bases from V and 4 bases from J, with 8 bases between. Germline V gene lookup returns CDR1 MDHEN and CDR2 SYDVKM. The CDR3 runs 13 residues. The CDR3 sequence: CASSLRQVETQYF. DNA for the CDR3: TGTGCCAGCAGTTTAAGACAGGTAGAGACCCAGTACTTC.

The gene calls are TRBV5-1 and TRBJ1-4; a weak D match, TRBD1 (6 bases). Germline assignment: CDR1 SGHRS and CDR2 YFSETQ. The CDR3 sequence is 15 residues long. Deletions cut 3 bases from V and 8 bases from J, with 17 bases between. In DNA form, the CDR3 reads TGCGCCAGCAGCTCGTTAACAGGGATTGGGGAAAAACTGTTTTTT. Its protein is CASSSLTGIGEKLFF.

A few counts support this clone. The chain combines TRBV9 with TRBJ2-3; 8 bases fit TRBD1. The ends lost 3 bases at V and 4 bases at J; junction bases unmatched: 7. The CDR3 is made up of 15 amino acids. Germline-derived CDR1 and CDR2 are SGDLS and YYNGEE. The CDR3 sequence is CASSAVDRGADTQYF. In DNA, the CDR3 is TGTGCCAGCAGCGCCGTAGACAGGGGTGCAGATACGCAGTATTTT.

The chain links TRBV27 to TRBJ2-7; 8 bases are a match to TRBD1. V trimming: 6 bases; J trimming: 5 bases; junction bases outside the gene matches: 9. Germline V gives CDR1 MNHEY, CDR2 SMNVEV (reference sequence). The CDR3 has 14 residues. The CDR3 loop reads CASRGQAAGHEQYF. In DNA, the CDR3 is TGTGCCAGCAGGGGACAGGCGGCGGGCCACGAGCAGTACTTC.

The genes are TRBV28 and TRBJ1-2; perhaps TRBD1 as D (5 bases). Between the trimmed V and J ends, which lost 5 bases and 7 bases, there was a span of 17 bases. The germline gives CDR1 MDHEN, CDR2 SYDVKM. The CDR3 runs 14 residues. The CDR3 DNA reads as TGTGCCAGCAGTCAAACGGCAGGGTTCCCTGGCTACACCTTC. Protein sequence: CASSQTAGFPGYTF.

The table lists this clone with a count of one. The V and J genes are TRBV2 and TRBJ2-7, with TRBD2 matching 12 bases. After removal of 7 bases from V and 4 bases from J, the junction contained 2 bases not matched to a gene. The V gene's germline CDR1 is SNHLY and CDR2 FYNNEI. The CDR3 is made up of 13 amino acids. This CDR3 reads CASNGLAGYEQYF. CDR3 DNA sequence: TGTGCCAGCAATGGACTAGCGGGATACGAGCAGTACTTC.